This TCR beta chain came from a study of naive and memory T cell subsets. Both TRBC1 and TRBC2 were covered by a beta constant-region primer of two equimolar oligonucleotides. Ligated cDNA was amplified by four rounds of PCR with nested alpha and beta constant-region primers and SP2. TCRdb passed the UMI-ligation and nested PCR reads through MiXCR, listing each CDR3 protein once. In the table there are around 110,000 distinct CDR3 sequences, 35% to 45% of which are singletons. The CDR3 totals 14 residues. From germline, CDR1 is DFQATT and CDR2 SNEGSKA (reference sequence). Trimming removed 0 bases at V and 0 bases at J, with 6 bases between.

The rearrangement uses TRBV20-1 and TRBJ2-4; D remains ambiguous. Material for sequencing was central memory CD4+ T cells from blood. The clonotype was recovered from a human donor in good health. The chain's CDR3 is CSARDLIAKNIQYF. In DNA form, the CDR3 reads TGCAGTGCTAGAGATCTAATAGCCAAAAACATTCAGTACTTC.